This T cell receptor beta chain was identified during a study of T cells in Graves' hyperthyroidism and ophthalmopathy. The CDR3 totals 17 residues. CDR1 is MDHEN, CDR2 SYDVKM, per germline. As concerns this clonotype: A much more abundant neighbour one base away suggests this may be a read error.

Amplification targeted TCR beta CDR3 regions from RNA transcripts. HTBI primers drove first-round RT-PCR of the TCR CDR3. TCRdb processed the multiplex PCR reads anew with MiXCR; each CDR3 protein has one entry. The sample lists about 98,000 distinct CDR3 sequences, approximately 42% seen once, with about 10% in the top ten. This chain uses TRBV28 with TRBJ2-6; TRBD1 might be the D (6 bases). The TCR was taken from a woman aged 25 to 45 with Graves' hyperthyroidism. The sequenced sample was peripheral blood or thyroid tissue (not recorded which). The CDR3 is CASSLAGAISGASVLTF. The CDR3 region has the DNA TGTGCCAGCAGTTTAGCAGGGGCGATCTCTGGGGCCAGCGTCCTGACTTTC.